This T cell receptor beta chain was recorded in a study of shared clonotypes between healthy human individuals (TCRdb year 2020). Study-level background: A couple of women and a few men aged 18 to 49 years were included in the cohort. For each donor, CD4 naive and CD4 memory were each run on three plates, CD8 naive on two plates, and CD8 memory on one plate. To estimate repertoire size and how much clonotype sharing occurs between individuals, the study deeply sequenced the blood TCR repertoires of five healthy adults. To increase sequencing depth and limit assay-specific biases, TCR repertoire library preparation and sequencing were carried out by different laboratories using diverse techniques. Leukapheresis yielded between about 0.85 and 10 billion PBMCs per donor.

Healthy HIV-negative adults with no recently reported acute infections or vaccinations were included as donors. Only Caucasian adults living in Nashville, Tennessee, USA were represented among the donors. CD4+ T cells were enriched by magnetic negative selection; naive cells were then positively selected on CD45RA, and the negative fraction formed the memory subset. Blood was collected by leukapheresis, and PBMCs were isolated by Ficoll-Histopaque density gradient centrifugation and then cryopreserved in liquid nitrogen vapor phase. Purity and quantity of every magnetically sorted T cell population were checked by analytical flow cytometry. Genomic DNA was isolated from every sorted fraction and measured by UV absorbance on a Nanodrop 2000c. General study outcomes and caveats: The small number of donors limited the genetic and exposure-history diversity represented. Incomplete sequencing was indicated by rarefaction of sorted-subset datasets, despite the large sequencing depth. Naive subsets generally had larger estimated clonotype richness than memory subsets. Pairwise subsampling led to the expectation that sequencing depth would affect the degree of clonotype sharing among donors. When a few donors were compared, the shared fraction of clonotypes was 5% to 6.5% for naive CD4, 3.5% for naive CD8, about 2.5% for memory CD4, and 0.35% to 0.4% for memory CD8. Sampling was restricted to blood, and TCR repertoires in tissues likely differ from the TCR repertoires found in blood. Clonotypes shared by all four sorted-subset donors showed higher generation probabilities than non-shared clonotypes.

Using the deep immunoSEQ assay, multiplex PCR amplified TCR CDR3 regions from genomic DNA. Genomic DNA extracted from each cell subset was distributed evenly over all wells of several immunoSEQ 96-well plates, and each plate served as one replicate. Each replicate PCR for sorted subsets received 200 ng genomic DNA, equal to tens of thousands of T cell genomes. Purified libraries were quantified with a Qubit 3.0 fluorometer, sized on a Bioanalyzer 2100, and re-quantified with the KAPA Library Quantification kit. Every immunoSEQ 96-well plate was sequenced on a dedicated single-read 150-cycle Illumina NextSeq 550 flow cell. The authors processed their data as follows. Because the immunoSEQ output held only junctional sequences and lacked quality scores, the filtering could not match the filtering applied to full-length reads. To assign V/J genes and CDR3, sequences were annotated against IMGT germline references using PyIR, a Python wrapper for IgBLAST v1.9. Reads were removed for weak V/J assignments (E-value above 1e-6), missing CDR3, stop codons, out-of-frame junctions, or ambiguous translated residues. V3J clonotypes were defined as sequences sharing the same inferred V gene, J gene, and CDR3 amino acid sequence. To compute the percentage overlap between repertoires, the number of shared unique clonotypes was divided by the size of the smaller repertoire. Three approaches were used to assess repertoire richness: RTK rarefaction, the Chao1 estimator, and Recon v2.1 estimates of unobserved clonotypes. For all TCRbeta clonotypes obtained by the gDNA method from a few donors, generation probabilities were computed with OLGA. Drawn from immuneACCESS, this table holds only the in-frame rearrangements with V and J called that TCRdb kept. Clones are partly lost; checked studies trace under half to an unresolved V gene and leave the rest unexplained. That table supplies the V and J calls and clone size; D and trimming were determined from the DNA. Recorded for this sample are roughly 2.5 million clones; 90% to 95% of them occurred a single time. The ten largest clonotypes hold 0.14% of the sample.

As for this clone: Its cognate antigen has yet to be identified. There are no base qualities to consult, and no much larger clone falls within one base.

V and J are truncated by 5 bases and 6 bases respectively, leaving an intervening sequence of 8 bases. Sequences DFQATT (CDR1) and SNEGSKA (CDR2) are obtained from the germline V gene (reference sequence). The CDR3 starts with the cysteine, ends with the phenylalanine, and has 11 residues. Only CDR3 DNA is held: 33 bases, read in frame from base 1. Sequencing was carried out using naive CD4+ T cells sorted from blood. This specimen's cell subset or site label, interpreted: CD45RA+ positively selected. The TCR sequence derives from a man between 18 and 29 years old in good health. The chain links TRBV20-1 with TRBJ2-1, with the identity of the D gene unclear. CDR3 sequence: CSALIGNEQFF. The DNA reads TGCAGTGCTCTGATAGGCAATGAGCAGTTCTTC.